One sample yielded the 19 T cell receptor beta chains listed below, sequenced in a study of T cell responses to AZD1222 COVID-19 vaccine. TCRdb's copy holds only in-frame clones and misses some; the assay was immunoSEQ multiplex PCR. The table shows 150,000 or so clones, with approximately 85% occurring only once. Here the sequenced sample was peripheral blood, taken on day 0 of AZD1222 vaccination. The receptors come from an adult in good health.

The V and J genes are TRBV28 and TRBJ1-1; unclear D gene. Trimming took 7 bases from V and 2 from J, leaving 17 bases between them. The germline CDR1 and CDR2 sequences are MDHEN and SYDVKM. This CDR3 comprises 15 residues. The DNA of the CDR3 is TGTGCCAGCATTCCCCCCATAGGCCATAACACTGAAGCTTTCTTT. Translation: CASIPPIGHNTEAFF.

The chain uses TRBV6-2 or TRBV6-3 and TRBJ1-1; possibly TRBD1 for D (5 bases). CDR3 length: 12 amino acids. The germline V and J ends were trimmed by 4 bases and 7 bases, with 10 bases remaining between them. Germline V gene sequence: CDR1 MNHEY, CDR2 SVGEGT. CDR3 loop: CASSWLGDEAFF. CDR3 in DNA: TGTGCCAGCAGTTGGCTAGGGGATGAAGCTTTCTTT.

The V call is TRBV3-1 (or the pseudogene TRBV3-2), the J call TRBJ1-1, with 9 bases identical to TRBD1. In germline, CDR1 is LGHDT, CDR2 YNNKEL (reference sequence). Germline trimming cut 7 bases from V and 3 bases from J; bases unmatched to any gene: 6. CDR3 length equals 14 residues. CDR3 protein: CASTHRGRDTEAFF. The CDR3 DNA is TGTGCCAGCACTCACAGGGGGCGCGACACTGAAGCTTTCTTT.

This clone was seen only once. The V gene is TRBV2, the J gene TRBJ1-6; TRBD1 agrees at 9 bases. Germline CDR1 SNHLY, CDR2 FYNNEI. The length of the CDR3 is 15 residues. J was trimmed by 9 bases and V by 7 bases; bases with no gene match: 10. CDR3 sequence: CASTTGQGIGSPLHF. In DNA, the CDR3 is TGTGCCAGCACCACGGGACAGGGCATTGGTTCACCCCTCCACTTT. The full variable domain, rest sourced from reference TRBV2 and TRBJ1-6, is EPEVTQTPSHQVTQMGQEVILRCVPISNHLYFYWYRQILGQKVEFLVSFYNNEISEKSEIFDDQFSVERPDGSNFTLKIRSTKLEDSAMYFCASTTGQGIGSPLHFGNGTRLTVT.

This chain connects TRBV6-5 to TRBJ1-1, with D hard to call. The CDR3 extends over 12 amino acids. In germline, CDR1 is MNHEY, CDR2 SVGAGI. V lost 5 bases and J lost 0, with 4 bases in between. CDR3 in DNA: TGTGCCAGCAGTAACGTGAACACTGAAGCTTTCTTT. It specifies CASSNVNTEAFF.

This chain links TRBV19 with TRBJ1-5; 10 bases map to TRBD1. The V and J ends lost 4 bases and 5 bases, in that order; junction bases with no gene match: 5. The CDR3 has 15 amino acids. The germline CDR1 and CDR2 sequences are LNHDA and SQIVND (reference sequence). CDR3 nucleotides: TGTGCCAGTAGTAAGACAGGGGGCGAGTATCAGCCCCAGCATTTT. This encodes CASSKTGGEYQPQHF.

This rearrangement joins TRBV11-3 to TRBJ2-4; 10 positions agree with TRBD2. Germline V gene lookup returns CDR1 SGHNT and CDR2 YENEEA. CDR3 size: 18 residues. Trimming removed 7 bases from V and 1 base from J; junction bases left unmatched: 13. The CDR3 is CASTSPPGAGGAKNIQYF. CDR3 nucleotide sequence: TGTGCCAGCACCTCCCCCCCCGGAGCGGGAGGGGCCAAAAACATTCAGTACTTC.

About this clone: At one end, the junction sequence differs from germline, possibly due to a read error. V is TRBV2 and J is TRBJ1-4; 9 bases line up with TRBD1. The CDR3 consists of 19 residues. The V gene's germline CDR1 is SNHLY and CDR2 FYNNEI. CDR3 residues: CASIEPWDRAQADNEKLFF. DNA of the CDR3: TGTGCCAGCATTGAACCTTGGGACAGGGCCCAGGCCGATAATGAAAAACTGTTTTTT.

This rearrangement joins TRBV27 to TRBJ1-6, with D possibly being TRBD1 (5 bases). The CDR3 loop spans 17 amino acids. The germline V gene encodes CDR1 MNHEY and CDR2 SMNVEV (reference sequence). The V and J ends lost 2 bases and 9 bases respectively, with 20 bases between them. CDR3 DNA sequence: TGTGCCAGCAGTTTAGTGGTCCCGCAGGGTGCTTTTTCACCCCTCCACTTT. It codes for CASSLVVPQGAFSPLHF.

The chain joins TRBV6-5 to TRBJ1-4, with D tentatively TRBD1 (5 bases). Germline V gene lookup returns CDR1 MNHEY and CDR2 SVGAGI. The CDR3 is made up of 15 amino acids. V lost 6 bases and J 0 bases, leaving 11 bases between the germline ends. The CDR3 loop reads CASRIRGPTNEKLFF. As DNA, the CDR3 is TGTGCCAGCAGGATAAGGGGCCCAACTAATGAAAAACTGTTTTTT.

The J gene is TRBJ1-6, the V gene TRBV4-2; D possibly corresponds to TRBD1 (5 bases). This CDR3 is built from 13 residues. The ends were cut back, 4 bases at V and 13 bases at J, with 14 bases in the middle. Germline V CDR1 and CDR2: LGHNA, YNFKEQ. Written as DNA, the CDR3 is TGTGCCAGCAGCCTAGAACCAGGGAATCCCCTCCACTTT. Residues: CASSLEPGNPLHF.

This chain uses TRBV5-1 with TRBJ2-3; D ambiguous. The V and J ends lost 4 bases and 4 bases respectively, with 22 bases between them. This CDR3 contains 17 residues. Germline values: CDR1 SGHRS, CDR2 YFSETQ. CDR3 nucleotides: TGCGCCAGCAGCGCTAAGGGTCCGGGCCAGCCCCCAGATACGCAGTATTTT. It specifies CASSAKGPGQPPDTQYF.

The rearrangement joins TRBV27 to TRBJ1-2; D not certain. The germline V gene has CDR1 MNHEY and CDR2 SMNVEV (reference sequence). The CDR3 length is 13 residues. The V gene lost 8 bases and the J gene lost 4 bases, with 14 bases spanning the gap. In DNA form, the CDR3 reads TGTGCCAGCTCCGTCCATCAGACCTATGGCTACACCTTC. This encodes CASSVHQTYGYTF.

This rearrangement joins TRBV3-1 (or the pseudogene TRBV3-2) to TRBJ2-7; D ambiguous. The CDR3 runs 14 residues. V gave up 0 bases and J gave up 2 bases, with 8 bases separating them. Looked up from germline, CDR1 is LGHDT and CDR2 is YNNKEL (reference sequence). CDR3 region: CASSQDSGTYEQYF. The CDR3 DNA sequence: TGTGCCAGCAGCCAAGATTCAGGAACCTACGAGCAGTACTTC.

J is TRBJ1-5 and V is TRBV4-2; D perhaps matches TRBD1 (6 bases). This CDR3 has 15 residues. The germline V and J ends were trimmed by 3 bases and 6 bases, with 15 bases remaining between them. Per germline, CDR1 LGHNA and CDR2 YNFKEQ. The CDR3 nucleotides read TGTGCCAGCAGCCAGGGGGCAGGGGAAACTCAGCCCCAGCATTTT. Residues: CASSQGAGETQPQHF.

Here the CDR3 reads CSGRGNTEAFF. The CDR3 coding sequence is TGCAGTGGTAGGGGAAACACTGAAGCTTTCTTT. This sequence joins TRBV20-1 and TRBJ1-1; D is possibly TRBD1 (5 bases). Germline-derived CDR1 and CDR2 are DFQATT and SNEGSKA (reference sequence). The germline V and J ends were trimmed by 7 bases and 2 bases, with 8 bases remaining between them. The CDR3 sequence is 11 residues long.

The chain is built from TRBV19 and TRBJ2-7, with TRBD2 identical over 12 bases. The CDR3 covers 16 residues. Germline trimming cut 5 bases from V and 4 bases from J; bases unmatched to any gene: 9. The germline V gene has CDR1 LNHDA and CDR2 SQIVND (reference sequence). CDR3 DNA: TGTGCCAGTAGTCCTGGACTAGCGGGAACTCCATACGAGCAGTACTTC. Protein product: CASSPGLAGTPYEQYF.

The CDR3 protein is CASSLGLNTEAFF. The CDR3 DNA follows: TGTGCCAGCAGTTTAGGGCTTAACACTGAAGCTTTCTTT. The chain recombines TRBV12-3 or TRBV12-4 with TRBJ1-1; D unresolved. Trimming cost V 1 base and J 2 bases, with 5 bases left between them. The CDR3 consists of 13 residues.

In DNA, the CDR3 is TGTGCCAGCAGCTTAGAGTGGGCGGGGGCGGATGGCTACACCTTC. It translates to CASSLEWAGADGYTF. The chain combines TRBV7-9 with TRBJ1-2; possibly TRBD1 for D (6 bases). Trimming removed 1 base at V and 6 bases at J, with 15 bases between. This CDR3 contains 15 residues. The germline gives CDR1 SEHNR, CDR2 FQNEAQ (reference sequence).